Below are 24 T cell receptor beta chains sequenced from a single sample in a study of radiotherapy plus CTLA-4 blockade in lung cancer. Sequencing used immunoSEQ multiplex PCR; TCRdb keeps in-frame clones, though not all of them. Among 90,000 or so clones, over 80% were seen once, and the ten largest hold more than 0.65%. The starting material was peripheral blood, obtained from a patient treated with radiotherapy plus ipilimumab. All receptors derive from a human donor with non-small cell lung cancer who had stable disease on radiotherapy plus ipilimumab.

By share of the sample, this clone is medium-sized. This sequence joins TRBV4-1 and TRBJ1-2, with a tentative D call TRBD1 (5 bases). There are 13 residues in the CDR3. V was cut by 1 base and J by 9 bases, with 12 bases left in between. Germline V gene sequence: CDR1 MGHRA, CDR2 YSYEKL. CDR3 loop: CASSQAGGESYTF. The CDR3 nucleotides are TGCGCCAGCAGCCAAGCGGGGGGAGAGAGCTACACCTTC.

This clone was detected once. The CDR3 DNA follows: TGTGCCAGCTCACCACTTAGGAAGGGACAGGGGATGACTGAAGCTTTCTTT. Its protein is CASSPLRKGQGMTEAFF. The chain links TRBV18 to TRBJ1-1; TRBD1 matches at 10 bases. Unmatched junction bases numbered 10, after V lost 1 base and J lost 5 bases. The CDR3 spans 17 residues. The germline V gene has CDR1 KGHSH and CDR2 LQKENI.

The CDR3 bases are TGTGCCAGCAGCCCAGGGACTAGCGGGGGCAATTACGAGCAGTACTTC. Encoded protein: CASSPGTSGGNYEQYF. The rearrangement uses TRBV4-2 and TRBJ2-5; 14 nucleotides align to TRBD2. The J call may be faulty, since TRBJ2-7 better matches the DNA end. The CDR3 is made up of 16 amino acids. The germline gives CDR1 LGHNA, CDR2 YNFKEQ.

The chain links TRBV6-5 to TRBJ2-1, with a tentative D call TRBD2 (5 bases). The CDR3 has 14 amino acids. V lost 6 bases, J lost 5 bases, and 14 bases lay in between. Per germline, CDR1 MNHEY and CDR2 SVGAGI. This CDR3 is CASRPDRGNNEQFF. DNA for the CDR3: TGTGCCAGCAGACCGGACCGAGGGAACAATGAGCAGTTCTTC.

The genes are TRBV19 and TRBJ2-7; D not resolved. The CDR3 loop spans 12 amino acids. Trimming pared 5 bases from V and 7 bases from J, leaving 12 bases between. Germline assignment: CDR1 LNHDA and CDR2 SQIVND (reference sequence). The CDR3 spells CASSVPSMEQYF. CDR3 sequence (DNA): TGTGCCAGTAGTGTCCCCTCCATGGAGCAGTACTTC.

The V gene is TRBV4-1, the J gene TRBJ2-5, with 11 bases that match TRBD2. Trimming cost V 3 bases and J 5 bases; bases outside gene matches: 5. CDR3 length: 15 residues. Germline CDR1 MGHRA, CDR2 YSYEKL. Written as DNA, the CDR3 is TGCGCCAGCAGCCAGCAGGGACTAGCGGAGGAGACCCAGTACTTC. It yields the protein CASSQQGLAEETQYF.

This clone was picked up one time. The chain employs TRBV10-2 and TRBJ1-3; tentatively, D is TRBD1 (6 bases). The germline V and J ends were trimmed by 0 bases and 9 bases, with 9 bases remaining between them. Germline lookup yields CDR1 WSHSY and CDR2 SAAADI. There are 13 residues in the CDR3. CDR3 coding DNA: TGCGCCAGCAGTGAGTCGACCAGGGGCACCATATATTTT. Translation gives CASSESTRGTIYF.

This clone occurred once. The chain combines TRBV19 with TRBJ1-1; D remains ambiguous. Trimming shortened V by 10 bases and J by 4 bases, and 13 bases separated the two germline ends. The germline V gene encodes CDR1 LNHDA and CDR2 SQIVND (reference sequence). The CDR3 is made up of 12 amino acids. The CDR3 loop is CATTDSTTEAFF. The CDR3 DNA follows: TGTGCCACGACGGACTCCACCACTGAAGCTTTCTTT.

V usage is TRBV2 and J usage is TRBJ1-2; 10 nucleotides align to TRBD1. V lost 4 bases and J lost 2; bases outside the gene matches: 4. The CDR3 has 15 residues. CDR1 SNHLY and CDR2 FYNNEI come from the germline V gene. The CDR3 DNA reads TGTGCCAGCAGTGGACAGGGGGCGCGAAACTATGGCTACACCTTC. This translates into CASSGQGARNYGYTF.

This sequence joins TRBV10-3 and TRBJ2-2, with D perhaps matching TRBD1 or TRBD2 (5 bases each). There are 16 residues in the CDR3. Germline CDR1 is ENHRY and CDR2 is SYGVKD. V was clipped by 5 bases and J by 4 bases, with 17 bases between them. The CDR3 DNA reads as TGTGCCATCAGTCCGGGACGGTCCCGAAGCACCGGGGAGCTGTTTTTT. Translated: CAISPGRSRSTGELFF.

The chain is built from TRBV30 and TRBJ1-3; D not resolved. Germline V gene lookup returns CDR1 GTSNPN and CDR2 SVGIG (reference sequence). V lost 2 bases to trimming and J lost 3 bases, with 11 bases between them. The CDR3 length is 14 residues. The CDR3 bases are TGTGCCTGGAGTATCGGAGGCCGTGGAAACACCATATATTTT. Its translation: CAWSIGGRGNTIYF.

The J gene is TRBJ1-5, the V gene TRBV10-3, with D possibly TRBD1 on 5 matching bases. V lost 10 bases and J lost 1, with 11 bases in between. There are 13 residues in the CDR3. Germline V lookup: CDR1 ENHRY, CDR2 SYGVKD. The CDR3 DNA reads as TGTGCCACCGCTTGGGACAGCAATCAGCCCCAGCATTTT. This encodes CATAWDSNQPQHF.

V and J are TRBV4-1 and TRBJ2-7; no reliable D call. This CDR3 comprises 13 residues. The germline V gene encodes CDR1 MGHRA and CDR2 YSYEKL. V lost 2 bases, J lost 6 bases, and 11 bases lay in between. CDR3 DNA: TGCGCCAGCAGCCAACCGGCGGATGGCGAGCAGTACTTC. As protein: CASSQPADGEQYF.

This chain links TRBV28 with TRBJ2-7; 13 nucleotides align to TRBD2. This CDR3 is built from 14 residues. V shed 5 bases and J 7 bases; nucleotides not matched to a gene: 5. Germline CDR1 is MDHEN and CDR2 is SYDVKM. The DNA of the CDR3 is TGTGCCAGCAGTACTAGCGGGGGGGCCGGAGAGCAGTACTTC. Protein product: CASSTSGGAGEQYF.

This clone came up a few times. This sequence joins TRBV19 and TRBJ1-1; 9 positions match TRBD1. The length of the CDR3 is 16 residues. Germline trimming cut 3 bases from V and 3 bases from J; bases unmatched to any gene: 8. Germline-derived CDR1 and CDR2 are LNHDA and SQIVND (reference sequence). This CDR3 reads CASSILTGGKDTEAFF. The CDR3 DNA follows: TGTGCCAGTAGTATCTTAACAGGGGGCAAGGACACTGAAGCTTTCTTT.

This clone was detected a few times. The rearrangement links TRBV10-3 to TRBJ1-3, with TRBD1 matching 7 bases. Germline V gene sequence: CDR1 ENHRY, CDR2 SYGVKD. V gave up 6 bases and J gave up 2 bases; unmatched junction bases: 7. This CDR3 has 15 amino acids. CDR3 amino acids: CAIRGQETAGNTIYF. In nucleotides, the CDR3 is TGTGCCATCAGAGGACAGGAGACTGCTGGAAACACCATATATTTT.

The rearrangement joins TRBV6-5 to TRBJ2-7; unclear D gene. This CDR3 is built from 12 residues. CDR1 and CDR2 (germline): MNHEY, SVGAGI. V lost 6 bases, J lost 1 base, and 7 bases lay in between. CDR3 coding DNA: TGTGCCAGCAGGTCACAGTCCTACGAGCAGTACTTC. Translation gives CASRSQSYEQYF.

J is TRBJ2-5 and V is TRBV10-3; D is uncertain. This CDR3 comprises 13 residues. The V end was cut by 2 bases, the J end by 1 base, with 5 bases between. Germline-derived CDR1 and CDR2 are ENHRY and SYGVKD. CDR3 sequence: CAISESFQETQYF. CDR3 nucleotide sequence: TGTGCCATCAGTGAGAGCTTCCAAGAGACCCAGTACTTC.

This CDR3 reads CASSLGTGVLEKLFF. The CDR3 region has the DNA TGTGCCAGCAGCTTAGGTACAGGGGTACTTGAAAAACTGTTTTTT. The chain carries TRBV11-2 and TRBJ1-4; 7 bases map to TRBD1. J lost 7 bases, V lost 1 base, and 6 bases had no gene match. This CDR3 is built from 15 residues. Germline V CDR1 and CDR2: SGHAT, FQNNGV.

V usage is TRBV9 and J usage is TRBJ2-5; weak D call: TRBD1 (6 bases). Germline CDR1 reads SGDLS; CDR2 reads YYNGEE. Trimming pared 2 bases from V and 5 bases from J, leaving 13 bases between. The CDR3 contains 14 residues. This chain's CDR3 is CASSVTGLGETQYF. CDR3 coding DNA: TGTGCCAGCAGCGTGACAGGTTTGGGTGAGACCCAGTACTTC.

In this sample, this clone turned up once. This sequence joins TRBV5-4 and TRBJ2-5; D is possibly TRBD2 (6 bases). The CDR3 runs to 15 residues. From germline, CDR1 is SGHNT and CDR2 YYREEE (reference sequence). The V gene lost 4 bases and the J gene lost 2 bases, with 15 bases spanning the gap. The CDR3 DNA reads TGTGCCAGCAGCCCGGGGGTCTCAAGTCAAGAGACCCAGTACTTC. This codes for CASSPGVSSQETQYF. Combining the CDR3 with reference TRBV5-4 and TRBJ2-5 gives the whole variable domain ETGVTQSPTHLIKTRGQQVTLRCSSQSGHNTVSWYQQALGQGPQFIFQYYREEENGRGNFPPRFSGLQFPNYSSELNVNALELDDSALYLCASSPGVSSQETQYFGPGTRLLVL.

The chain uses TRBV29-1 and TRBJ2-1; D is undetermined. The germline CDR1 and CDR2 sequences are SQVTM and ANQGSEA. Trimming took off 3 bases at V and 9 bases at J, with 9 bases between the two ends. The CDR3 has 11 amino acids. The CDR3 DNA follows: TGCAGCGTTGAGAAGTCGATTGAGCAGTTCTTC. Its translation: CSVEKSIEQFF.

The V and J genes are TRBV5-1 and TRBJ2-1; D remains ambiguous. CDR1 and CDR2 (germline): SGHRS, YFSETQ. The CDR3 extends over 13 amino acids. V was trimmed by 0 bases and J by 6 bases, leaving 7 bases between them. This chain's CDR3 is CASSLVESNEQFF. The CDR3 region has the DNA TGCGCCAGCAGCTTGGTAGAATCCAATGAGCAGTTCTTC.

The J gene is TRBJ1-2, the V gene TRBV28; no definite D call. CDR1 is MDHEN and CDR2 is SYDVKM in the germline V gene. This CDR3 is built from 15 residues. Trimming left V 1 base short and J 3 bases short, with 12 bases between. CDR3 sequence: CASSLYPGDYYGYTF. In DNA form, the CDR3 reads TGTGCCAGCAGTTTATATCCGGGCGACTACTATGGCTACACCTTC.